Listed below are T cell receptor delta chains from one sample, sequenced in a study of Vδ1+ human thymocytes. TCRdb processed the multiplex PCR reads again with the CATT caller. The sample contains some 73,000 delta-chain clones, roughly a third of which appear only once. Specimen: Vdelta1+ gamma-delta thymocytes from the thymus. These receptors came from a boy under three years old who had congenital heart surgery. Both conserved end residues are part of each CDR3. Each record gives: D gene, V gene, J gene, CDR3 length, clone size, CDR3 DNA, CDR3 protein. A D gene is named only where the DNA matches it firmly. Part of the rows lack a size; the others show once, few, many or a class for expanded clones.

TRDD3	TRDV1	TRDJ1	19	.	TGTGCTCTTGGGGGCATCCTACTGGGGGCCCCCCTTTACACCGATAAACTCATCTTT	CALGGILLGAPLYTDKLIF
.	TRDV1	TRDJ1	18	few	TGTGCTCTTGGGGAAGGCCTTCCTCCTGGGGATACTTCTGATAAACTCATCTTT	CALGEGLPPGDTSDKLIF
.	TRDV1	TRDJ1	19	.	TGTGCTCTTGACTCCCCCCGTAAGTACCCGAGGGCCCTAACCGATAAACTCATCTTT	CALDSPRKYPRALTDKLIF
.	TRDV1	TRDJ1	17	.	TGTGCCCTTGGGGTCCTGAGATATGGGGCTCACACCGATAAACTCATCTTT	CALGVLRYGAHTDKLIF
.	TRDV1	TRDJ1	20	few	TGTGCTCTTGGGGAACTTTCTCCGTTGGGGTGGGCCCAGTACACCGATAAACTCATCTTT	CALGELSPLGWAQYTDKLIF
.	TRDV1	TRDJ1	22	.	TGTGCTCTTGGGGAAGCAAAGGCCTTCCTACGGTACTGGGGGCTTTCCACCGATAAACTCATCTTT	CALGEAKAFLRYWGLSTDKLIF
TRDD3	TRDV1	TRDJ1	22	.	TGTGCTCTTGGGGAACATCGGGGAGGACCGGGGGGATACGGTTCGTACACCGATAAACTCATCTTT	CALGEHRGGPGGYGSYTDKLIF
TRDD3	TRDV2	TRDJ1	15	.	TGTGCCTGTGAGTACTCGGGGGATACGTCCGATAAACTCATCTTT	CACEYSGDTSDKLIF
TRDD3	TRDV1	TRDJ1	16	.	TGTGCTCTTGGGGAACGATCTCTGGGGGATACGGAGAAACTCATCTTT	CALGERSLGDTEKLIF
.	TRDV1	TRDJ1	17	.	TGTGCTCTTGGGGCTACCTTCCTCCATTGGGGGAGAGGGCAACTCATCTTT	CALGATFLHWGRGQLIF
TRDD3	TRDV1	TRDJ1	22	.	TGTGCTCTTGGGGAATTCCCCGGGGGTTCCTATGGGGGGATAGAGGACACCGATAAACTCATCTTT	CALGEFPGGSYGGIEDTDKLIF
TRDD3	TRDV1	TRDJ4	20	.	TGTGCTCTTGGGGAACTGCCCGACTACTGGGGGATACAAGCGGAGAGACCCCTGATCTTT	CALGELPDYWGIQAERPLIF
TRDD3	TRDV1	TRDJ1	22	few	TGTGCTCTTGGGGACCCCTTCCCGAGGCTTTTACTGGGGGACAAGTACACCGATAAACTCATCTTT	CALGDPFPRLLLGDKYTDKLIF
TRDD3	TRDV2	TRDJ1	14	.	TGTGCCTGTGACGTACTGGGGGGCACCGATAAACTCATCTTT	CACDVLGGTDKLIF
TRDD3	TRDV1	TRDJ1	21	.	TGTGCCCTTGGGGAAAAAGTGGGACTGGGGGATACGCGCTGGCTCACCGATAAACTCATCTTT	CALGEKVGLGDTRWLTDKLIF
TRDD3	TRDV1	TRDJ1	18	few	TGTGCTCTTGGGGAACCCCCAACCTCTGGGGGACCCACCGATAAACTCATCTTT	CALGEPPTSGGPTDKLIF
TRDD3	TRDV1	TRDJ1	18	few	TGTGCTCTTGGGGAACTTCGGATACTGGGGGAGTACACCGATAAACTCATCTTT	CALGELRILGEYTDKLIF
.	TRDV1	TRDJ1	16	few	TGTGCTCTTGGGGAACGCTCGCTCCCGTACACCGATAAACTCATCTTT	CALGERSLPYTDKLIF
TRDD3	TRDV1	TRDJ1	26	few	TGTGCTCTTTGGGAAGCTTCTCCGCTTGGCTGCCTTCTTAGGGAGGGGGATGCCCCGTACACCGATAAACTCATCTTT	CALWEASPLGCLLREGDAPYTDKLIF
.	TRDV1	TRDJ1	19	.	TGTGCTCTTGGGGAACTCCTGATGCTGGGAGCGGGAAGCACCGATAAACTCATCTTT	CALGELLMLGAGSTDKLIF
TRDD3	TRDV1	TRDJ1	23	few	TGTGCTCTTGGGGACCTACCTCTTCCCCATCTGTACTGGGGGATAATTGGTACCGATAAACTCATCTTT	CALGDLPLPHLYWGIIGTDKLIF
TRDD3	TRDV1	TRDJ1	25	.	TGTGCTCTTGGGGAACCGCAGAAGCCCCCCTCAATTGTACTGGGGCGGTTCGGTTACACCGATAAACTCATCTTT	CALGEPQKPPSIVLGRFGYTDKLIF
.	TRDV1	TRDJ1	22	.	TGTGCTCTTGGGGACAAACCCCCCTCCGTTGGATACCGATACGGGGGGGCCGATAAACTCATCTTT	CALGDKPPSVGYRYGGADKLIF
TRDD3	TRDV1	TRDJ1	23	.	TGTGCTCTTGGGGGATTCCTACGCTATACTGGGGGATACGCCCAGAAATACACCGATAAACTCATCTTT	CALGGFLRYTGGYAQKYTDKLIF
.	TRDV1	TRDJ1	21	.	TGTGCTCTTGGGGATCGGGCCTTCCTACGTCGGGACTGGGGGATTACCGATAAACTCATCTTT	CALGDRAFLRRDWGITDKLIF
TRDD2	TRDV1	TRDJ1	21	.	TGTGCTCTTGGGACAAGAGGACCCTTCCTACTAGGGATTGGGTACACCGATAAACTCATCTTT	CALGTRGPFLLGIGYTDKLIF
.	TRDV1	TRDJ1	18	.	TGTGCTCTTGTGGACCTTCAAGGGAAAGGGGATTCACTTGATAAACTCATCTTT	CALVDLQGKGDSLDKLIF
TRDD3	TRDV1	TRDJ1	24	.	TGTGCTCTTGGGGAACTGGTCTTAATCCTTCCCCAAGCCTCCTACTGGGGGATAGCCGATAAACTCATCTTT	CALGELVLILPQASYWGIADKLIF
TRDD3	TRDV2	TRDJ1	15	few	TGTGCCTGTAAGGCTCCGTACTGGGGGAGGAAGAAACTCATCTTT	CACKAPYWGRKKLIF
TRDD3	TRDV1	TRDJ1	28	.	TGTGCTCTTGGGGAATTTCTGCGCTCGGTTCCCAGTACCGGGCATTCCTACATCGGGGGATACGCCCTCGATAAACTCATCTTT	CALGEFLRSVPSTGHSYIGGYALDKLIF
TRDD3	TRDV1	TRDJ1	22	.	TGTGCTCTTGGGGAAAAGAGGCGGTACTGGGGGATACATCCCTCGTTTGTCGATAAACTCATCTTT	CALGEKRRYWGIHPSFVDKLIF
TRDD3	TRDV1	TRDJ1	23	.	TGTGCTCTTGGGGAACCTTCTTATTCAAGTACTGGGGGCAACCCAGGGTGGACCGATAAACTCATCTTT	CALGEPSYSSTGGNPGWTDKLIF
.	TRDV1	TRDJ1	21	.	TGTGCTCTTGGGGCTTCCTCACTTACGTTGCGATCGTACGCTTGTACCGATAAACTCATCTTT	CALGASSLTLRSYACTDKLIF
TRDD3	TRDV1	TRDJ1	27	few	TGTGCTCTTGGGGAACGGCGGACTTCCCTCTTTATTACTGGGGGATACGCCGGTCGCCTGTACACCGATAAACTCATCTTT	CALGERRTSLFITGGYAGRLYTDKLIF
.	TRDV1	TRDJ1	23	.	TGTGCTCTTGGGGAAGAAACAGCTAGAACCTTAGGCGGGATAGCTAAGTACACCGATAAACTCATCTTT	CALGEETARTLGGIAKYTDKLIF
.	TRDV1	TRDJ1	18	.	TGTGCTCTTGGGGAACCCCGCAGAGGGGAGCCCCTAACCGATAAACTCATCTTT	CALGEPRRGEPLTDKLIF
TRDD3	TRDV1	TRDJ1	16	.	TGTGCTCTTGGGGCCCGAACGTCCTGGGGGATCCTCGGACTCATCTTT	CALGARTSWGILGLIF
TRDD3	TRDV1	TRDJ1	25	few	TGTGCTCTTGGCAACCTACTAGGCTCCTACTCAGACTGGGGGATACGCTGGATTAACACCGATAAACTCATCTTT	CALGNLLGSYSDWGIRWINTDKLIF
TRDD3	TRDV1	TRDJ1	18	few	TGTGCTCTTGGGGAACGACAGTGGGGGATACCCGAGGCCGATAAACTCATCTTT	CALGERQWGIPEADKLIF
.	TRDV1	TRDJ1	16	.	TGTGCTCTTGGGGAATTCCCAATCTGGGGCGTCGATAAACTCATCTTT	CALGEFPIWGVDKLIF
TRDD3	TRDV1	TRDJ1	20	few	TGTGCTCTTGGGGACCAATCGCTTCCGGAGCTCCTGGGGGCTACCGATAAACTCATCTTT	CALGDQSLPELLGATDKLIF
TRDD3	TRDV1	TRDJ1	24	.	TGTGCTCTTGGGGAACTATACCGTACTACTCTCTGGGGGATACCGGGGGTCAACACCGATAAACTCATCTTT	CALGELYRTTLWGIPGVNTDKLIF
TRDD3	TRDV1	TRDJ1	20	.	TGTGCTCTTGGGGAACTGACGGGCTACCACCGGGGGATAAACACCGATAAACTCATCTTT	CALGELTGYHRGINTDKLIF
TRDD3	TRDV1	TRDJ1	16	.	TGTGCTCTTGGGGAACGGGCCTACTGGGGGATACAGGGACTCATCTTT	CALGERAYWGIQGLIF
.	TRDV1	TRDJ1	19	.	TGTGCTCTTGGGGTCCCAGCCCTACGTGGGGACGCAAGGTCCGATAAACTCATCTTT	CALGVPALRGDARSDKLIF
TRDD3	TRDV1	TRDJ1	18	few	TGTGCTCTTGGGGAAAAATCCCGCTCTCTACTGGGGGCCGATAAACTCATCTTT	CALGEKSRSLLGADKLIF
TRDD3	TRDV1	TRDJ1	18	few	TGTGCTCTTGGGGAACCTTCCTACCCCTACTGGGGGATACGAGGACTCATCTTT	CALGEPSYPYWGIRGLIF
.	TRDV1	TRDJ1	19	.	TGTGCTCTTGGGGAACTGACCGCCGGGTTTCGGGGATCTGCCGATAAACTCATCTTT	CALGELTAGFRGSADKLIF
TRDD3	TRDV1	TRDJ1	21	.	TGTGCTCTTGGGGAACTAACTGGACGAAACAAGGGGATATTGAGCGCCGATAAACTCATCTTT	CALGELTGRNKGILSADKLIF
TRDD3	TRDV1	TRDJ1	24	few	TGTGCTCTTGGGGAGGGCAGTTCCCAGACCCCCTGGGGGATACGCCCCCTGTACACCGATAAACTCATCTTT	CALGEGSSQTPWGIRPLYTDKLIF
.	TRDV1	TRDJ1	15	.	TGTGCTCTTGGTGGCCGGGGGACTCACACTGATAAACTCATCTTT	CALGGRGTHTDKLIF
TRDD3	TRDV1	TRDJ1	22	.	TGTGCTCTTGGGGAACTACGCCTACTGGGGGAAAAAGGGGCCTTCTACACCGATAAACTCATCTTT	CALGELRLLGEKGAFYTDKLIF
.	TRDV2	TRDJ1	15	many	TGTGCCTGTGACACTCTCCCCGGGTACACCGATAAACTCATCTTT	CACDTLPGYTDKLIF
TRDD3	TRDV1	TRDJ1	22	.	TGTGCTCTTGGGCTTAGCCGTATCCCTCTGTCTACTGGGGGCCTAGGGAACGATAAACTCATCTTT	CALGLSRIPLSTGGLGNDKLIF
TRDD3	TRDV1	TRDJ1	22	.	TGTGCTCTTGGGGACCTAATACAGTATCCCACTGGGGGATACCCGTACACCGATAAACTCATCTTT	CALGDLIQYPTGGYPYTDKLIF
TRDD3	TRDV1	TRDJ1	19	once	TGTGCTCTTGGGGAACGGGAGACGGGGGATACCCCGTACACCGATAAACTCATCTTT	CALGERETGDTPYTDKLIF
TRDD2	TRDV1	TRDJ1	22	.	TGTGCTCTTGGGGAACCTACCTTCCTAGGTGGGGGTCCTCCAAAGATAACCGATAAACTCATCTTT	CALGEPTFLGGGPPKITDKLIF
TRDD3	TRDV1	TRDJ1	16	.	TGTGCTCTGAATCTTCCTACTCCTACTGGGGGATACGTACTCATCTTT	CALNLPTPTGGYVLIF
TRDD2	TRDV1	TRDJ1	23	.	TGTGCTCTTGGGGAACTCCGGAAGGCCTTCCTACGGGTCCAGACGAGGGATAGTGATAAACTCATCTTT	CALGELRKAFLRVQTRDSDKLIF
TRDD3	TRDV1	TRDJ1	17	few	TGTGCTCTTGGGGAAATCTCGGTACTGGGGGATACAGGAGGACTCATCTTT	CALGEISVLGDTGGLIF